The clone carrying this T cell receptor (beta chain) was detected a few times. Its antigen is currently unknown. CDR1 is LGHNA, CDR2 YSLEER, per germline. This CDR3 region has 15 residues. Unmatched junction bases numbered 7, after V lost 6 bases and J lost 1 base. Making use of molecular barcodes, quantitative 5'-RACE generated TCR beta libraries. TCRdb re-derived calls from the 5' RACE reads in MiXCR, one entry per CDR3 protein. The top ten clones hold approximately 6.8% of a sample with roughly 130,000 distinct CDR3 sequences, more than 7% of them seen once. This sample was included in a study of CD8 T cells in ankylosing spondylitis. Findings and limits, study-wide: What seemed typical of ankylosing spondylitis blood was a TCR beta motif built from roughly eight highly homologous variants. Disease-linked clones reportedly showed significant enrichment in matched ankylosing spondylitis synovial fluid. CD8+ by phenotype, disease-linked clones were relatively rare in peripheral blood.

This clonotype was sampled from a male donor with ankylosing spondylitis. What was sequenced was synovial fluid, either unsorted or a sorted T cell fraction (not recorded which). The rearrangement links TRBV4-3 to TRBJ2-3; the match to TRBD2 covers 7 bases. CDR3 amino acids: CASSRGGAGTDTQYF. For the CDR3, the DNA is TGCGCCAGCAGTCGCGGGGGTGCAGGCACAGATACGCAGTATTTT.